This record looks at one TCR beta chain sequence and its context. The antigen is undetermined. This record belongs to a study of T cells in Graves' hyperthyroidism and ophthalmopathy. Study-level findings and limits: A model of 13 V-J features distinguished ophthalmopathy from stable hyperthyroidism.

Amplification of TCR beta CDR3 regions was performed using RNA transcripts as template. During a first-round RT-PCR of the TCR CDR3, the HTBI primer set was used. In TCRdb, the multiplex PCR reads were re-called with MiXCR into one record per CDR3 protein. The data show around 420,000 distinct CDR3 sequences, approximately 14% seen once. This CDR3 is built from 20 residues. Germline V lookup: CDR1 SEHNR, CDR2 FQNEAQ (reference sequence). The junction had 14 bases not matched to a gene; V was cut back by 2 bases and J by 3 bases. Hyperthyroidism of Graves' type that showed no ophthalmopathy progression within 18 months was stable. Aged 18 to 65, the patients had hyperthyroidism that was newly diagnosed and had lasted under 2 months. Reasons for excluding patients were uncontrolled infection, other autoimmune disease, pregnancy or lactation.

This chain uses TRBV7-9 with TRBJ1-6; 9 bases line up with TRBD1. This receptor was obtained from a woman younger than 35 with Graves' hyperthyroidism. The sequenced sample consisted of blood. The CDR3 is CASSLLGRDRVGFYNSPLHF. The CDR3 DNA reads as TGTGCCAGCAGCTTACTTGGGCGGGACAGGGTTGGTTTCTATAATTCACCCCTCCACTTT.